The TCR beta chain described here comes from a study of yellow fever vaccine responses in identical twins. TCRdb reanalysed the RT-PCR reads using MiXCR and keeps one entry per CDR3 protein. This sample yields about 6,000 distinct CDR3 sequences, of which under 80% are seen a single time; more than 4% belongs to the top ten. CDR1 and CDR2 (germline): SGHRS, YFSETQ. The CDR3 length is 14 residues. After removal of 5 bases from V and 6 bases from J, the junction contained 8 bases not matched to a gene. The rearrangement links TRBV5-1 to TRBJ2-1, with TRBD2 identical over 7 bases. The input for sequencing was T cells from blood (PBMCs), unsorted or a sorted subset (not recorded which), taken before or after yellow fever vaccination (not recorded which). The sequence came from a young woman who received the yellow fever vaccine. The chain's CDR3 is CASRGGGFFNEQFF. The CDR3 bases are TGCGCCAGCAGGGGGGGGGGATTCTTCAATGAGCAGTTCTTC.